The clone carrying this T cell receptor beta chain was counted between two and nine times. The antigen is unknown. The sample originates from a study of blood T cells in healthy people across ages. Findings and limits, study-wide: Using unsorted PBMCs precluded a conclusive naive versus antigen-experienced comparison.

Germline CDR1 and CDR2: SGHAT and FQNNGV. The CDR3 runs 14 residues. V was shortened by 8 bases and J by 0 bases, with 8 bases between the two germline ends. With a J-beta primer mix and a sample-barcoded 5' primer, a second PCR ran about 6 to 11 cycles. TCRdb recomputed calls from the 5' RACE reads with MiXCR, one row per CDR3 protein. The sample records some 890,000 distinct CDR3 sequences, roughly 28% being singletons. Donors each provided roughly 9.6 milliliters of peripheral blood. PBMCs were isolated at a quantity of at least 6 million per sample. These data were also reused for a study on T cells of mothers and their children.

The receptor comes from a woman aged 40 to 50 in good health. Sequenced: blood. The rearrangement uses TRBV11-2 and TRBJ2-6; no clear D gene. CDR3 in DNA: TGTGCCAGCGTAGCAGGCTCTGGGGCCAACGTCCTGACTTTC. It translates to CASVAGSGANVLTF.